This T cell receptor (beta chain) comes out of a study of shared clonotypes between healthy human individuals. Genomic DNA per cell subset filled all wells of several immunoSEQ plates. Clones were sequenced by immunoSEQ multiplex PCR, and TCRdb holds only the in-frame ones, with some missing. The sample shows millions of clones, roughly 95% of them seen only once. The study, taken as a whole, reports: Owing to a small donor count, the genetic and exposure-history diversity represented was limited. Larger richness was generally estimated for naive than memory subsets.

About this clone: The antigen remains unidentified.

Germline V gene sequence: CDR1 MGHRA, CDR2 YSYEKL. V lost 2 bases to trimming and J lost 0 bases, with 14 bases between them. This CDR3 region has 16 residues. The naive CD8 subset, CD45RO-negative cells positively selected for CCR7, excluded terminally differentiated effector memory CD45RA+ cells. This receptor was obtained from a man aged 18 to 35 in good health. V and J are TRBV4-1 and TRBJ2-7; D perhaps matches TRBD1 (5 bases). The source material was naive CD8+ T cells sorted from blood. The CDR3 protein is CASSQRVGPSSYEQYF. The DNA of the CDR3 is TGCGCCAGCAGCCAACGCGTGGGGCCGAGCTCCTACGAGCAGTACTTC.